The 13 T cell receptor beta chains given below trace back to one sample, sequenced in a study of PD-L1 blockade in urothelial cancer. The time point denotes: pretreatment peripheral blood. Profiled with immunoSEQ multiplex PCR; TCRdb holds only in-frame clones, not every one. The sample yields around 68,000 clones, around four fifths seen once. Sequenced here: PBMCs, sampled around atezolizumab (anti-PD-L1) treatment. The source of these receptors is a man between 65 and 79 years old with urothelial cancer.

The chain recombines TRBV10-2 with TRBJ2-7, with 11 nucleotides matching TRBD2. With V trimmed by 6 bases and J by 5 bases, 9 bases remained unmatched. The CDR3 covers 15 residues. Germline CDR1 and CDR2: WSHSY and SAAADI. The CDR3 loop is CASSRMGTSGNEQYF. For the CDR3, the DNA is TGCGCCAGCAGCCGAATGGGGACTAGCGGCAACGAGCAGTACTTC.

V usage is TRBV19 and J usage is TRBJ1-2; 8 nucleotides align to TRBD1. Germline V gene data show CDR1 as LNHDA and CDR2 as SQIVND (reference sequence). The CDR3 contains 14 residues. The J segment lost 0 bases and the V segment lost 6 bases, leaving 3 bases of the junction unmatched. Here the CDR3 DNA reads TGTGCCAGTAGCACAGGGGGAGCTAACTATGGCTACACCTTC. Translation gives CASSTGGANYGYTF. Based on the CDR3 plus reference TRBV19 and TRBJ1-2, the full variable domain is DGGITQSPKYLFRKEGQNVTLSCEQNLNHDAMYWYRQDPGQGLRLIYYSQIVNDFQKGDIAEGYSVSREKKESFPLTVTSAQKNPTAFYLCASSTGGANYGYTFGSGTRLTVV.

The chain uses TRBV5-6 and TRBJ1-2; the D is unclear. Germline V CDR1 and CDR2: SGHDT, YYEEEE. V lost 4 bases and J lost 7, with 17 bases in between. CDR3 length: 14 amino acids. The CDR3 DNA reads TGTGCCAGCAGCCCCGAGGTGGGTTTGGGTGGCTACACCTTC. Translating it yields CASSPEVGLGGYTF.

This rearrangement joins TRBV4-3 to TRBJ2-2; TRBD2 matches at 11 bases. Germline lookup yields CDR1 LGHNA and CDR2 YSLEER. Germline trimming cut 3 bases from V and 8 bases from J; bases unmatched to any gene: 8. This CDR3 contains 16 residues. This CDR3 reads CASSHRLAGRRGELFF. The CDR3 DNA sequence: TGCGCCAGCAGCCACAGACTAGCGGGAAGGCGGGGGGAGCTGTTTTTT.

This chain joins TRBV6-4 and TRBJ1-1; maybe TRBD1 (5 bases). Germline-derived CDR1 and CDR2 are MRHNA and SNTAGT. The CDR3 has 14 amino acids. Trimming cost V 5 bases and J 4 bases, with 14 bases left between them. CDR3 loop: CASSRGDGSTEAFF. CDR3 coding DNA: TGTGCCAGCAGTCGGGGGGATGGAAGCACTGAAGCTTTCTTT.

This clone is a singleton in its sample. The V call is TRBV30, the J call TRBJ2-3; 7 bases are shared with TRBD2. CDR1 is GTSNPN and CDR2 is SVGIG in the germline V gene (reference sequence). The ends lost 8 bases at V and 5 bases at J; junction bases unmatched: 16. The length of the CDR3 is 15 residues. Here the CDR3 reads CAVTLTGGFGDTQYF. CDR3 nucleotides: TGTGCCGTGACACTTACGGGAGGTTTTGGAGATACGCAGTATTTT.

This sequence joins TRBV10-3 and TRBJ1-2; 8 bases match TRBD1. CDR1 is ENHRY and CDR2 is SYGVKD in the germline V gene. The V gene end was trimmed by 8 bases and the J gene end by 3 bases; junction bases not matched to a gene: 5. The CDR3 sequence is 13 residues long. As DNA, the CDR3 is TGTGCCATCGAAGACAGGGGTTACTATGGCTACACCTTC. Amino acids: CAIEDRGYYGYTF.

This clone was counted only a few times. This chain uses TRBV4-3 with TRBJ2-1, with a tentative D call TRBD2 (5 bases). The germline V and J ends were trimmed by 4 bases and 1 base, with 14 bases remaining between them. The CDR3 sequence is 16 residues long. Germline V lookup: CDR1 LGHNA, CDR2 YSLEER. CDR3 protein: CASSREAAVSYNEQFF. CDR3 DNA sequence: TGCGCCAGCAGCCGCGAGGCAGCGGTTTCCTACAATGAGCAGTTCTTC.

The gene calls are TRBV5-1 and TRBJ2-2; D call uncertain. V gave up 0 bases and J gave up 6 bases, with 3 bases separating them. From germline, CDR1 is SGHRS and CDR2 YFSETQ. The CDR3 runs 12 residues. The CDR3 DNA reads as TGCGCCAGCAGCTTGGGCGCCGGGGAGCTGTTTTTT. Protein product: CASSLGAGELFF.

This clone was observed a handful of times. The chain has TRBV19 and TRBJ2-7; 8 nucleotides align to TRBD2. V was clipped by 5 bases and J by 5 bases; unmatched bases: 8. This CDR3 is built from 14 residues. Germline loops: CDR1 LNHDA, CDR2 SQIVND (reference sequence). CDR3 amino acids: CASSRGLDIDEQYF. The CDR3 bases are TGTGCCAGTAGTCGGGGACTAGATATCGACGAGCAGTACTTC. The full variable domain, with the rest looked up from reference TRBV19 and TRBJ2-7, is DGGITQSPKYLFRKEGQNVTLSCEQNLNHDAMYWYRQDPGQGLRLIYYSQIVNDFQKGDIAEGYSVSREKKESFPLTVTSAQKNPTAFYLCASSRGLDIDEQYFGPGTRLTVT.

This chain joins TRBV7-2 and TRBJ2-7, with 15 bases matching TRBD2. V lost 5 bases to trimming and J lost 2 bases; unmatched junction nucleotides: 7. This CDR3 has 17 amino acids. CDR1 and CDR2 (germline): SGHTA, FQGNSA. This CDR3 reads CASSATGLAGGTYEQYF. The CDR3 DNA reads TGTGCCAGCAGCGCAACGGGACTAGCGGGAGGCACCTACGAGCAGTACTTC.

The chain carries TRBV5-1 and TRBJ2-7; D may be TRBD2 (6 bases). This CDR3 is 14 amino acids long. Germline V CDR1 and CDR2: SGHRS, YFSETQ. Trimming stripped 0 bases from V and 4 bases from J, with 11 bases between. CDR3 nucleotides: TGCGCCAGCAGCTTGGCCGGGGGATTGTACGAGCAGTACTTC. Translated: CASSLAGGLYEQYF.

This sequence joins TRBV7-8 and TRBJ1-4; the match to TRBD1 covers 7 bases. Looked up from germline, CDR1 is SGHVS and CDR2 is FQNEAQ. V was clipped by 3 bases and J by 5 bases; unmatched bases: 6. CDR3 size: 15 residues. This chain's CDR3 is CASSFSGGMNEKLFF. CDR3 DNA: TGTGCCAGCAGCTTCTCAGGGGGGATGAATGAAAAACTGTTTTTT.